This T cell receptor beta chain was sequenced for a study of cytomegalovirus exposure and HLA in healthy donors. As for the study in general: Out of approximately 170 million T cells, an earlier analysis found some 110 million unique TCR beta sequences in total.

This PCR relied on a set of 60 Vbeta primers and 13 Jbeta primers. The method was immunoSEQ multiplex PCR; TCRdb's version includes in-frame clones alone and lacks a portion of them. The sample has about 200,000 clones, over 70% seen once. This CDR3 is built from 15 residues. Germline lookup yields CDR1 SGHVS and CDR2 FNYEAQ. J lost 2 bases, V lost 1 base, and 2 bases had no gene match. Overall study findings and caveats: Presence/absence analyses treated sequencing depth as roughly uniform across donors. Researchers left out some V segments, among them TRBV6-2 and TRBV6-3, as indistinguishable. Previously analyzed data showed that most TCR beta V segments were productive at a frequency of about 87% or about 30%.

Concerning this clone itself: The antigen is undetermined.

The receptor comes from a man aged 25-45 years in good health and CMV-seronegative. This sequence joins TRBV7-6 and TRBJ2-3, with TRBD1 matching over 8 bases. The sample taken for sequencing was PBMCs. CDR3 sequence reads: CASSLGTGPTDTQYF. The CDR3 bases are TGTGCCAGCAGCTTAGGGACAGGGCCCACAGATACGCAGTATTTT.